This TCR beta chain stems from a study of beta chain features in type 1 diabetes. Findings and limits, study-wide: All four CD4+ subsets of Type 1 diabetes patients contained TCRB CDR3s that were moderately but significantly shorter. Patients showed naive, central memory and Treg TCRB repertoires that appeared more similar than those of healthy donors.

Expressed TCRB transcripts got sequenced, as all isolated RNA was reverse transcribed. Profiled with immunoSEQ multiplex PCR; TCRdb holds only in-frame clones, not every one. The sample has 200,000 to 300,000 clones, approximately 15% seen once; the top ten hold 0.015% to 0.02%. Points on this clone: Its antigen is currently unknown.

The CDR3 length is 16 residues. Germline CDR1 is KGHSH and CDR2 is LQKENI. Germline trimming cut 3 bases from V and 0 bases from J; bases unmatched to any gene: 8. The TCR sequence derives from a man aged 25 to 40 with type 1 diabetes. Material: naive CD4+ T cells from blood. The V call is TRBV18, the J call TRBJ2-7; 7 bases match TRBD1. In DNA, the CDR3 is TGTGCCAGCTCACCGGATCAGGACAGGACCTCCTACGAGCAGTACTTC. This encodes CASSPDQDRTSYEQYF.